One and the same sample provided the 22 T cell receptor beta chains below, sequenced in a study of T cell responses to AZD1222 COVID-19 vaccine. Here immunoSEQ multiplex PCR was the method, and the copy in TCRdb shows in-frame clones only, minus some. The sample yields 150,000 to 200,000 clones, about 90% seen once. The material sequenced was peripheral blood, taken on day 0 of AZD1222 vaccination. The origin of the receptors is an adult in good health.

The chain couples TRBV7-2 to TRBJ2-5; tentative D call: TRBD1 (5 bases). The V gene's germline CDR1 is SGHTA and CDR2 FQGNSA. This CDR3 has 13 amino acids. V was clipped by 4 bases and J by 3 bases, with 9 bases between them. The CDR3 region has the DNA TGTGCCAGCAGCTCAGGGTTTGAAGAGACCCAGTACTTC. As protein: CASSSGFEETQYF.

The genes are TRBV18 and TRBJ1-3; 8 bases agree with TRBD1. The germline gives CDR1 KGHSH, CDR2 LQKENI. With V trimmed by 3 bases and J by 0 bases, 7 bases remained unmatched. The CDR3 covers 17 residues. CDR3 DNA sequence: TGTGCCAGCTCACCTCTGGACAGGGAATACTCTGGAAACACCATATATTTT. Translating it yields CASSPLDREYSGNTIYF.

The chain has TRBV5-1 and TRBJ2-5; 7 bases match TRBD2. The V gene's germline CDR1 is SGHRS and CDR2 YFSETQ. V was clipped by 3 bases and J by 5 bases; unmatched bases: 10. This CDR3 contains 15 residues. CDR3 in DNA: TGCGCCAGCAGCTCCCTCGGACTAGTTTTTGAGACCCAGTACTTC. This translates into CASSSLGLVFETQYF.

The chain employs TRBV15 and TRBJ2-7; D is unresolved. Germline V CDR1 and CDR2: LNHNV, YYDKDF (reference sequence). Trimming removed 3 bases at V and 0 bases at J, with 9 bases between. The CDR3 covers 14 residues. CDR3 protein: CATSRDATSYEQYF. CDR3 bases: TGTGCCACCAGCAGGGACGCAACCTCCTACGAGCAGTACTTC.

The chain carries TRBV28 and TRBJ1-5, with TRBD1 as a possible D gene (6 bases). With 1 base removed from V and 3 bases from J, the gap between germline ends came to 13 bases. This CDR3 has 16 amino acids. CDR1 and CDR2 from the germline V gene are MDHEN and SYDVKM. For the CDR3, the DNA is TGTGCCAGCAGTTTATTATCACAGGGACACAATCAGCCCCAGCATTTT. Protein sequence: CASSLLSQGHNQPQHF.

This clone is a singleton in its sample. The chain joins TRBV5-6 to TRBJ1-5; TRBD1 might be the D (5 bases). Trimming took off 2 bases at V and 1 base at J, with 13 bases between the two ends. The CDR3 extends over 16 amino acids. Germline CDR1 SGHDT, CDR2 YYEEEE. The CDR3 is CASSFRSGQSNQPQHF. The CDR3 region has the DNA TGTGCCAGCAGCTTTCGGTCCGGACAAAGCAATCAGCCCCAGCATTTT. The full variable domain, its missing parts supplied by reference TRBV5-6 and TRBJ1-5, is DAGVTQSPTHLIKTRGQQVTLRCSPKSGHDTVSWYQQALGQGPQFIFQYYEEEERQRGNFPDRFSGHQFPNYSSELNVNALLLGDSALYLCASSFRSGQSNQPQHFGDGTRLSIL.

This chain uses TRBV5-8 with TRBJ1-1, with TRBD1 matching over 8 bases. The germline CDR1 and CDR2 sequences are SGHTS and YDEGEE. The CDR3 runs to 17 residues. V lost 5 bases to trimming and J lost 0 bases; unmatched junction nucleotides: 12. The CDR3 region is CASSLGQGLSMNTEAFF. CDR3 bases: TGTGCCAGCAGTCTCGGACAGGGCCTCAGCATGAACACTGAAGCTTTCTTT.

The CDR3 region is CASKPEGAGANVLTF. The CDR3 nucleotides read TGTGCCAGCAAGCCCGAGGGAGCTGGGGCCAACGTCCTGACTTTC. V is TRBV6-4 and J is TRBJ2-6, with D maybe TRBD2 (5 bases). V lost 7 bases, J lost 2 bases, and 12 bases lay in between. The CDR3 is 15 residues long. Germline lookup yields CDR1 MRHNA and CDR2 SNTAGT.

This clone turned up a few times. This rearrangement joins TRBV6-1 to TRBJ2-7; D is undetermined. Trimming shortened V by 3 bases and J by 2 bases, and 11 bases separated the two germline ends. The CDR3 is 14 residues long. Per germline, CDR1 MNHNS and CDR2 SASEGT. CDR3 DNA sequence: TGTGCCAGCAGTGATAGGCAGAAAGCCTACGAGCAGTACTTC. This sequence encodes CASSDRQKAYEQYF.

The genes are TRBV18 and TRBJ2-5, with TRBD2 matching over 8 bases. Germline V gene sequence: CDR1 KGHSH, CDR2 LQKENI. V lost 2 bases and J lost 5; bases outside the gene matches: 4. The CDR3 loop spans 14 amino acids. The CDR3 protein is CASSPTSGGETQYF. CDR3 coding DNA: TGTGCCAGCTCACCAACTAGCGGCGGGGAGACCCAGTACTTC.

This clone turned up a few times. The chain is built from TRBV11-2 and TRBJ2-7; 9 nucleotides line up with TRBD2. V dropped 4 bases and J dropped 6; count of bases not matched to a gene: 10. This CDR3 spans 15 amino acids. Germline V gene sequence: CDR1 SGHAT, CDR2 FQNNGV. The DNA for the CDR3 is TGTGCCAGCAGCTCCGAATCTAGCGGGGAGCTCGAGCAGTACTTC. This gives the protein CASSSESSGELEQYF.

The rearrangement links TRBV4-2 to TRBJ2-3; no clear D gene. Per the germline V gene, CDR1 is LGHNA and CDR2 is YNFKEQ. The CDR3 is made up of 17 amino acids. V was trimmed by 1 base and J by 5 bases, leaving 19 bases between them. The CDR3 DNA is TGTGCCAGCAGCCAAGTCGATCGCCAACCAGGCGGAGATACGCAGTATTTT. Translated, it gives CASSQVDRQPGGDTQYF.

The chain uses TRBV25-1 and TRBJ2-5, with D perhaps matching TRBD2 (5 bases). Trimming took 2 bases from V and 7 from J, leaving 14 bases between them. CDR1 MGHDK and CDR2 SYGVNS come from the germline V gene. CDR3 size: 14 residues. DNA for the CDR3: TGTGCCAGCAGTGAACCCGGACTCTCTGGGACCCAGTACTTC. Translation gives CASSEPGLSGTQYF.

The chain employs TRBV4-3 and TRBJ1-6; no clear D gene. Trimming left V 0 bases short and J 6 bases short, with 12 bases between. The length of the CDR3 is 16 residues. Germline loops: CDR1 LGHNA, CDR2 YSLEER. CDR3 amino acids: CASSQEPPPSNSPLHF. The DNA for the CDR3 is TGCGCCAGCAGCCAAGAACCCCCTCCTAGTAATTCACCCCTCCACTTT.

The count of this clone is one. This rearrangement joins TRBV3-1 (or the pseudogene TRBV3-2) to TRBJ1-4; no firm D call. Germline CDR1 is LGHDT and CDR2 is YNNKEL (reference sequence). The V end was cut by 1 base, the J end by 2 bases, with 8 bases between. The CDR3 covers 15 residues. CDR3 sequence reads: CASSQAVTTNEKLFF. The CDR3 DNA sequence: TGTGCCAGCAGCCAAGCAGTCACCACTAATGAAAAACTGTTTTTT.

The genes are TRBV7-2 and TRBJ2-3; unclear D gene. CDR1 is SGHTA, CDR2 FQGNSA, per germline. This CDR3 region has 15 residues. Trimming removed 1 base at V and 2 bases at J, with 10 bases between. CDR3 sequence: CASSLVSMATDTQYF. The CDR3 region has the DNA TGTGCCAGCAGCTTAGTTTCCATGGCCACAGATACGCAGTATTTT. The whole variable domain, remainder taken from reference TRBV7-2 and TRBJ2-3, is GAGVSQSPSNKVTEKGKDVELRCDPISGHTALYWYRQSLGQGLEFLIYFQGNSAPDKSGLPSDRFSAERTGGSVSTLTIQRTQQEDSAVYLCASSLVSMATDTQYFGPGTRLTVL.

This rearrangement joins TRBV4-2 to TRBJ2-3, with 8 bases aligning to TRBD1. CDR1 and CDR2 from the germline V gene are LGHNA and YNFKEQ. The CDR3 is 14 amino acids. The trim removed 1 base at V and 5 bases at J, leaving 2 bases unmatched. The CDR3 nucleotides are TGTGCCAGCAGCCAAGGGACAGGGAAAGATACGCAGTATTTT. Protein: CASSQGTGKDTQYF.

The V and J genes are TRBV7-3 and TRBJ2-3, with TRBD2 identical over 7 bases. This CDR3 region has 16 residues. V shed 2 bases, J shed 7 bases, and the junction held 12 bases outside the gene matches. Germline assignment: CDR1 SGHTA and CDR2 FQGTGA. In DNA, the CDR3 is TGTGCCAGCAGCTTAGGGGGAGGGCCGTCCGGATATACGCAGTATTTT. Encoded protein: CASSLGGGPSGYTQYF.

This chain uses TRBV13 with TRBJ1-1, with 7 bases identical to TRBD1. After removal of 4 bases from V and 4 bases from J, the junction contained 9 bases not matched to a gene. The germline V gene encodes CDR1 PRHDT and CDR2 FYEKMQ (reference sequence). The CDR3 is 15 amino acids. This CDR3 is CASSSGQDRGTEAFF. The DNA of the CDR3 is TGTGCCAGCAGCTCCGGACAGGACCGGGGCACTGAAGCTTTCTTT.

The chain employs TRBV11-3 and TRBJ2-7; D remains unclear. This CDR3 is 16 amino acids long. V was shortened by 0 bases and J by 2 bases, with 14 bases between the two germline ends. In germline, CDR1 is SGHNT, CDR2 YENEEA. In DNA, the CDR3 is TGTGCCAGCAGCTTAGATCTTCCAGGAGTACCCTACGAGCAGTACTTC. This translates into CASSLDLPGVPYEQYF.

The V and J genes are TRBV25-1 and TRBJ2-1; weak D call: TRBD2 (5 bases). The CDR3 extends over 16 amino acids. Trimming removed 2 bases from V and 5 bases from J, with 16 bases in between. The germline gives CDR1 MGHDK, CDR2 SYGVNS. CDR3 region: CASSEAGLQMNNEQFF. Written as DNA, the CDR3 is TGTGCCAGCAGTGAAGCTGGACTCCAAATGAACAATGAGCAGTTCTTC. The whole variable domain, filled in from reference TRBV25-1 and TRBJ2-1, reads EADIYQTPRYLVIGTGKKITLECSQTMGHDKMYWYQQDPGMELHLIHYSYGVNSTEKGDLSSESTVSRIRTEHFPLTLESARPSHTSQYLCASSEAGLQMNNEQFFGPGTRLTVL.

V gene TRBV5-5 combines with J gene TRBJ2-5; weak D call: TRBD2 (7 bases). Germline V gene data show CDR1 as SGHKS and CDR2 as YYEKEE (reference sequence). The CDR3 consists of 16 residues. The V gene lost 0 bases and the J gene lost 2 bases, with 14 bases spanning the gap. This CDR3 reads CASSLVAGATQETQYF. CDR3 sequence (DNA): TGTGCCAGCAGCTTGGTTGCGGGGGCTACTCAAGAGACCCAGTACTTC. Full variable domain (outside the CDR3, taken from reference TRBV5-5 and TRBJ2-5): DAGVTQSPTHLIKTRGQQVTLRCSPISGHKSVSWYQQVLGQGPQFIFQYYEKEERGRGNFPDRFSARQFPNYSSELNVNALLLGDSALYLCASSLVAGATQETQYFGPGTRLLVL.